This T cell receptor (beta chain) originates from a study of cytomegalovirus exposure and HLA in healthy donors. Per germline, CDR1 SGHNT and CDR2 YYREEE (reference sequence). Germline trimming cut 4 bases from V and 10 bases from J; bases unmatched to any gene: 8. The CDR3 totals 14 residues. The PCR employed 60 Vbeta primers together with 13 Jbeta primers. Here immunoSEQ multiplex PCR was the method, and the copy in TCRdb shows in-frame clones only, minus some. Of more than 85,000 clones listed, 55% to 75% are singletons. This clonotype was obtained from a woman in her fifties or sixties in good health and CMV-seropositive. The rearrangement uses TRBV5-4 and TRBJ1-6, with TRBD1 matching 7 bases. Sequencing input: PBMCs. The CDR3 sequence: CASSLEGGGSPLHF. CDR3 DNA sequence: TGTGCCAGCAGCCTAGAAGGGGGCGGATCACCCCTCCACTTT.